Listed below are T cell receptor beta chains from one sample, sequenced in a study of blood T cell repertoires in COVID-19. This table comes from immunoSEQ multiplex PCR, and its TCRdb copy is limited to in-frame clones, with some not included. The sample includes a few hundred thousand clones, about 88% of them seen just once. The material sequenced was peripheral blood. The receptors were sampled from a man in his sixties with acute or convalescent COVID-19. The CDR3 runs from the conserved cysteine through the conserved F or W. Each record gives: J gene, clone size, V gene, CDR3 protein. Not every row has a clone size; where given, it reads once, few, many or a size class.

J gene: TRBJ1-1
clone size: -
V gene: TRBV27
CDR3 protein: CASSPTGGEMNTEAFF

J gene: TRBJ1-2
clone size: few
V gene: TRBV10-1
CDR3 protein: CASSEWGPVDGYTF

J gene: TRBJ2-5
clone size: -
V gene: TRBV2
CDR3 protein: CASSSGQGQETQYF

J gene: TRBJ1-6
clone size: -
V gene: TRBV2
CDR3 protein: CASSYRDPPLHF

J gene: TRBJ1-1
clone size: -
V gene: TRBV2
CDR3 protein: CASSEAPGEGTEAFF

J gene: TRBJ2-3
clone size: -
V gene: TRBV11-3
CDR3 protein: CASSPGDRAADTQYF

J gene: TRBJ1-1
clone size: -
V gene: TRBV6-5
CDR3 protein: CASRRGQNTEAFF

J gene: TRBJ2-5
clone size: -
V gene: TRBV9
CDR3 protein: CASSVGGIGDRETQYF

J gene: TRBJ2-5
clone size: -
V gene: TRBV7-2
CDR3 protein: CASSLAGGRETQYF

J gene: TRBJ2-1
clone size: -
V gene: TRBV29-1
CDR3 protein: CSVVGQNSYNEQFF

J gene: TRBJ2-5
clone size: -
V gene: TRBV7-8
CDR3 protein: CASRTSGVNQETQYF

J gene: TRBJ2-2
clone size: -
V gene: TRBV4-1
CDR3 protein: CASSHVLLHGGELFF

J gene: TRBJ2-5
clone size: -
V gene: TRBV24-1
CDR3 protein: CATSDPTSGVRETQYF

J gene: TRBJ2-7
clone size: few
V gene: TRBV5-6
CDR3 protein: CASSLGRGFYEQYF

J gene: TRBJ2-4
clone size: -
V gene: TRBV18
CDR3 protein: CASSLQGLAGLGTKNIQYF

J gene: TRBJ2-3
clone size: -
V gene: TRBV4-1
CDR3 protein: CASSRGGVADTDTQYF

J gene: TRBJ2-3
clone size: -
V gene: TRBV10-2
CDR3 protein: CASSEASPPRGDEDTQYF

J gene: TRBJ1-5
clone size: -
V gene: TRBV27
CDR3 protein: CARTVGVLGNQPQHF

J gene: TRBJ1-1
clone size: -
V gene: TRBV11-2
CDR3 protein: CASSLEAGPNTEAFF

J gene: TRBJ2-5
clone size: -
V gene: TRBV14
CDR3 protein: CASSQVQTRGSETQYF

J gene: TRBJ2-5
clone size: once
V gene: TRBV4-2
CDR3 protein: CASSQGDRDQETQYF

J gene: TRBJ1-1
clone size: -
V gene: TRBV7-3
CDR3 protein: CASSLRGRDTEAFF

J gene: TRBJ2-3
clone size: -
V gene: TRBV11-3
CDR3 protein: CASSLGSQGATDTQYF

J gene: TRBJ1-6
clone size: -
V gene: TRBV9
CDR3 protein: CASSVLPGQQSPLHF

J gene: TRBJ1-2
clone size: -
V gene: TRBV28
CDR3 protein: CASSLGTGSGRYGYTF

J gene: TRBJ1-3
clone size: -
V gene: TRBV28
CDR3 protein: CASSLGTGPSQLTGNTIYF

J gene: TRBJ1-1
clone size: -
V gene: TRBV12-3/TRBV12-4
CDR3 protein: CASSTGQVEAFF